Listed below are T cell receptor beta chains from one sample, sequenced in a study of shared clonotypes between healthy human individuals. Sequenced by immunoSEQ multiplex PCR; TCRdb stores in-frame clones only, minus some. The sample comprises approximately 500,000 clones, less than 85% of which are singletons, and over 10% rests with the top ten. The sample consisted of PBMCs. Receptor source: a woman in her thirties or forties in good health. Some clones in this sample may be carry-over from other donors' samples. CDR3s leave out the opening cysteine and the closing phenylalanine or tryptophan. Expanded clones are given a class, and other clones once, few, many or no size at all.

TRBJ2-7 | NA | TRBV10-3 | AISERDSHYEQY
TRBJ1-5 | NA | TRBV19 | ASSNRGSNQPQH
TRBJ2-7 | NA | TRBV28 | ASSLWDGQGGYEQY
TRBJ2-7 | NA | TRBV27 | ASSFVGGTYEQY
TRBJ2-7 | NA | TRBV6-1 | ASTNRLNYEQY
TRBJ2-7 | NA | TRBV4-2 | ASSQGENYEQY
TRBJ1-1 | NA | TRBV18 | ASSQARNTEAF
TRBJ2-5 | few | TRBV5-6 | ASSLEQGPGETQY
TRBJ2-7 | NA | TRBV5-1 | ASSLAGQGIAYEQY
TRBJ2-3 | NA | TRBV5-1 | ASQARGGTDTQY
TRBJ2-5 | once | TRBV7-6 | ASSLRFGSSGRAGETQY
TRBJ1-1 | few | TRBV25-1 | ASRGNEAF
TRBJ2-3 | NA | TRBV2 | ASSGLAETDTQY
TRBJ2-3 | NA | TRBV7-2 | ASSIGLASDTQY
TRBJ2-1 | NA | TRBV23-1 | ASSQLTSGSYNEQF
TRBJ2-3 | few | TRBV5-1 | ASSLARHTDTQY
TRBJ2-5 | NA | TRBV4-2 | ASSQDTGVKETQY
TRBJ1-5 | NA | TRBV6-6 | ASSYLLNQPQH
TRBJ1-2 | NA | TRBV7-2 | ASSWEGRGGGYT
TRBJ2-1 | NA | TRBV30 | AWSGPMGRVSYNEQF
TRBJ1-5 | few | TRBV28 | ASSLRGETVGNQPQH
TRBJ2-7 | NA | TRBV5-1 | ASSLARTGGREQY
TRBJ1-5 | NA | TRBV6-1 | ASSGSFNQPQH
TRBJ2-7 | NA | TRBV7-6 | ASSLAPSGRGEQY
NA | once | TRBV7-9 | ASRAGTESYEQY
TRBJ2-3 | NA | TRBV28 | ASRGQGEDTQY
TRBJ1-1 | few | TRBV29-1 | SVVAGWDTEAF
TRBJ2-5 | NA | TRBV28 | ASSTGTSGRGGTQY
TRBJ1-1 | NA | TRBV25-1 | ASSGPGQGPNEAF
TRBJ1-2 | NA | TRBV29-1 | SVEWVPLNYGYT
TRBJ1-4 | few | TRBV4-1 | ASSQAGREKLF
TRBJ1-1 | NA | TRBV21-1 | ASSKGLWTGPREVNTEAF
TRBJ1-1 | NA | TRBV7-9 | ASSKYTNTEAF
TRBJ2-2 | NA | TRBV5-8 | ASSPLAGGGTGELF
TRBJ2-7 | NA | TRBV5-1 | ASSLVGETSGSSYEQY
TRBJ2-3 | NA | TRBV5-1 | ASSLDGDSTDTQY
TRBJ2-2 | NA | TRBV7-7 | ASSSTGRPGELF
TRBJ2-7 | NA | TRBV5-6 | ASSLEQRGGVSYEQY
TRBJ1-3 | NA | TRBV7-2 | ASSLTGTAGNTIY
TRBJ1-5 | NA | TRBV19 | ASSNNNQPQH
TRBJ2-5 | NA | TRBV11-3 | ASSFGGAGTQY
TRBJ2-7 | NA | TRBV18 | ASSPPGTPAYEQY
TRBJ2-5 | NA | TRBV6-6 | ASSYSGLAGETQY
TRBJ2-2 | NA | TRBV28 | ASLGTGGARTGELF
TRBJ1-5 | NA | TRBV19 | ASSINSPQPQH
TRBJ2-7 | NA | TRBV18 | ASSPPQGAYEQY
TRBJ2-3 | NA | TRBV7-8 | ASSLGGGIGDTQY
TRBJ2-1 | NA | TRBV28 | ASSPKADAFNEQF
TRBJ2-7 | NA | TRBV28 | ASSLFGTGNYEQY
TRBJ2-1 | few | TRBV5-4 | ASSKGLAGGTEQF
TRBJ1-1 | NA | TRBV11-2 | ASSAWGESTEAF
TRBJ1-2 | NA | TRBV28 | ASSDRGHNYGYT
TRBJ2-5 | NA | TRBV7-7 | ASSSLGETQY